This entry features one T cell receptor beta chain sequence. As yet, its antigen is unknown. The sample has other DNA sequences that encode this CDR3 too. The record originates from a study of cytomegalovirus exposure and HLA in healthy donors. The PCR had 60 Vbeta and 13 Jbeta primers. Method: immunoSEQ multiplex PCR; TCRdb's copy keeps in-frame clones and lacks some. The table records about 200,000 clones, about 88% of them present only once. Trimming took off 0 bases at V and 2 bases at J, with 7 bases between the two ends. CDR1 and CDR2 from the germline V gene are GTSNPN and SVGIG (reference sequence). The CDR3 runs 13 residues. Study-wide points: Indistinguishable V segments, including TRBV6-2 and TRBV6-3, were excluded. The study labeled more than 150 TCR beta chains cytomegalovirus-associated. Accurate prediction of most subjects' HLA-A and HLA-B alleles from TCR beta sequences was reported. The study carried out a later analysis of TCR beta sequences. It associated about 15,000 of them with specific HLA alleles at a false discovery rate of 0.05.

This TCR came from a woman in her late teens or twenties in good health and CMV-seronegative. The sample taken for sequencing was PBMCs. This chain joins TRBV30 and TRBJ1-1; perhaps TRBD1 as D (5 bases). For the CDR3, the DNA is TGTGCCTGGAGTGTACAGGTTAACACTGAAGCTTTCTTT. Protein: CAWSVQVNTEAFF.